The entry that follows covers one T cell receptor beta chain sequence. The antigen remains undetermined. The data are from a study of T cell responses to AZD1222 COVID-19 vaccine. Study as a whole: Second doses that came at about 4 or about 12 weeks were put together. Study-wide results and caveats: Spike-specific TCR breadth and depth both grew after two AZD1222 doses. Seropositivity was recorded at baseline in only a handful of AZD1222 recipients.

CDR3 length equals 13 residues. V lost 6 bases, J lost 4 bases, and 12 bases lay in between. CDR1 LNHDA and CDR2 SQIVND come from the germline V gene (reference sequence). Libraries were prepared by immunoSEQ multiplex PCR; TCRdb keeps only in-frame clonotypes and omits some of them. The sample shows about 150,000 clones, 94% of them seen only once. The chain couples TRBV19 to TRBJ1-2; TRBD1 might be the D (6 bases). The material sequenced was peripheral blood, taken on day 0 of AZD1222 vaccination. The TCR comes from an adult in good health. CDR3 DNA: TGTGCCAGTAGCACACAGGGAAGCTATGGCTACACCTTC. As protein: CASSTQGSYGYTF.